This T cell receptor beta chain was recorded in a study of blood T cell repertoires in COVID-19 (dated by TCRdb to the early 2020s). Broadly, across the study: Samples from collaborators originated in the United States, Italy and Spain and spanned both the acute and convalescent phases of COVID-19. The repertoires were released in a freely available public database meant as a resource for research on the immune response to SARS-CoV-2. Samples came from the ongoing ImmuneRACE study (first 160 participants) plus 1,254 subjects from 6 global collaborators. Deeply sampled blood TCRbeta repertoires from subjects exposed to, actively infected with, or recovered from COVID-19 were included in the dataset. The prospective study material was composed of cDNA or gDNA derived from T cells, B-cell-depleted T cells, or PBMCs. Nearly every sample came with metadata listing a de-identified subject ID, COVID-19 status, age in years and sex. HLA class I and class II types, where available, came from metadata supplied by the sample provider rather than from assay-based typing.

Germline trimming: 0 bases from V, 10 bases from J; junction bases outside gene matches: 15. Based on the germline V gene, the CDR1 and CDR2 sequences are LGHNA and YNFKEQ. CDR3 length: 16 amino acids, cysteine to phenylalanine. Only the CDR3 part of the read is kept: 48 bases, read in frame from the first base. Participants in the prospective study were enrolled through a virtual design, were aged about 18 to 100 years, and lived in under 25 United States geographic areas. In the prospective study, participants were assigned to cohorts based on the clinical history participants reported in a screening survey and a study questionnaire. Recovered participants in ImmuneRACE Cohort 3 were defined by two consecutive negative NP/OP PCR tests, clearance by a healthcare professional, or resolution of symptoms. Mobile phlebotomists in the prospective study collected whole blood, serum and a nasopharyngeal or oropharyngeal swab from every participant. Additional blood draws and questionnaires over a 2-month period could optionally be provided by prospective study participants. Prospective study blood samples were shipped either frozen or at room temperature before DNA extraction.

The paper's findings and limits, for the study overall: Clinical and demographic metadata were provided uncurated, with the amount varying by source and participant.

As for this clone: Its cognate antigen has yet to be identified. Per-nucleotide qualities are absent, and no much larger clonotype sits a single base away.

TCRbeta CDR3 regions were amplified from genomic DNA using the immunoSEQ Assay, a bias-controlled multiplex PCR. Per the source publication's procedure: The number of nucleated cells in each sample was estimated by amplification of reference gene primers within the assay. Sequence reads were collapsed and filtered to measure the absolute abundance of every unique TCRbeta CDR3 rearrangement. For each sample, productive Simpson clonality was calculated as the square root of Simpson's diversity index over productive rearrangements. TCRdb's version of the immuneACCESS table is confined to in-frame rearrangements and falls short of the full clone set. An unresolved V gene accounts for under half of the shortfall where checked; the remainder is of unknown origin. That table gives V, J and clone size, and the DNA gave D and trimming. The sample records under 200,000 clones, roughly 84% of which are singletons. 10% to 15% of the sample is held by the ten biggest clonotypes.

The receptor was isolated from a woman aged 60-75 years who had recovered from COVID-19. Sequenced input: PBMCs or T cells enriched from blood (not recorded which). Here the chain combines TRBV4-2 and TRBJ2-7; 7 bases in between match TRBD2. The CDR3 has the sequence CASSQDIAGAPLQQYF. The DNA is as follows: TGTGCCAGCAGCCAAGATATTGCGGGAGCGCCCCTACAACAGTACTTC.